This T cell receptor beta chain derives from a study of blood T cell repertoires in COVID-19. The length of the CDR3 is 13 residues. Germline lookup yields CDR1 DFQATT and CDR2 SNEGSKA (reference sequence). V lost 3 bases, J lost 4 bases, and 13 bases lay in between. Generated by immunoSEQ multiplex PCR, the TCRdb table keeps only in-frame clones and is missing some. The sample carries around 250,000 clones, about 82% recorded once. The sample taken for sequencing was peripheral blood. This sequence originates from an elderly man with acute or convalescent COVID-19. This rearrangement joins TRBV20-1 to TRBJ2-7; no clear D. The CDR3 nucleotides are TGCAGTGCTAGTTCCAGGTCTAATTACGAGCAGTACTTC. Translated: CSASSRSNYEQYF.